Each of the 2 T cell receptor beta chains below was sequenced from the same sample in a study of low-dose radiotherapy and immunotherapy resistance in tumors. cDNA synthesis used a TRAV/TRBV-specific primer set for both chains. TCRs were put through 20 PCR cycles of amplification with Phusion. A constant-region primer and the V-primer adapter served as the primer pair. TCRdb redid the calling of the reads with MiXCR, one entry per CDR3 protein. The sample contains around 18,000 distinct CDR3 sequences, under 80% of which appear only once. Source of these receptors: a human donor with advanced metastatic prostate, ovarian, gallbladder or colorectal cancer (not recorded which). This table probably holds off-target reads from a library built for another chain.

The V gene is TRBV5-1, the J gene TRBJ2-3; the D is unclear. This CDR3 is 12 amino acids long. V was trimmed by 0 bases and J by 5 bases, leaving 4 bases between them. CDR1 is SGHRS and CDR2 is YFSETQ in the germline V gene. This chain's CDR3 is CASSLAVDTQYF. The CDR3 nucleotides read TGCGCCAGCAGCTTGGCCGTAGATACGCAGTATTTT.

This sequence joins TRBV28 and TRBJ2-2; 9 nucleotides line up with TRBD1. This CDR3 is built from 17 residues. The V and J ends lost 6 bases and 7 bases, in that order; junction bases with no gene match: 15. CDR1 and CDR2 (germline): MDHEN, SYDVKM. DNA of the CDR3: TGTGCCAGCAGGGGGGACAGGGATCCCCCTAAGGGCGGGGAGCTGTTTTTT. It is translated as CASRGDRDPPKGGELFF.